The present T cell receptor beta chain was sequenced within a study of T cells after yellow fever vaccination. About the research overall: Preparing low-cell-number fractions relied on SMART-Seq v4 Ultra Low Input.

TCRdb recomputed calls from the 5' RACE reads with MiXCR, one row per CDR3 protein. This sample has 400,000 or so distinct CDR3 sequences; roughly 12% occur once, and the top ten carry less than 20%. The CDR3 contains 13 residues. V lost 8 bases and J lost 6, with 13 bases in between. General study results and limits: The presence of abundant clonotypes contaminating from the bulk population was possible in FACS-sorted repertoires. CD4 and CD8 compartments shared a small share of clonotypes. Post-booster reappearance was seen for most primary-vaccination clones (about 95% CD4, 85% to 90% CD8).

At least ten counts were recorded for this clonotype. The antigen is not known. The TCR was taken from a man between 18 and 35 years old who received the YFV17D yellow fever vaccine. The rearrangement joins TRBV12-3 or TRBV12-4 to TRBJ2-2; D is unresolved. The specimen was PBMCs, collected on the day of the first yellow fever vaccination. DNA for the CDR3: TGTGCCAGCTCGGCAGGCTCTGCCGGGGAGCTGTTTTTT. Translation: CASSAGSAGELFF.